These T cell receptor beta chains were read from a single sample in a study of PD-1 blockade in classical Hodgkin lymphoma. Here immunoSEQ multiplex PCR was the method, and the copy in TCRdb shows in-frame clones only, minus some. The data hold approximately 4,300 clones, with around 62% observed a single time. This material consisted of peripheral blood mononuclear cells (PBMCs), taken at baseline. These receptors were collected from a human donor with classical Hodgkin lymphoma. Each CDR3 is given with its conserved first and last residue. Each record gives: V gene, clone size, CDR3 length, J gene, D gene, CDR3 DNA, CDR3 protein. A D gene is named only where the DNA matches it firmly. Not every row has a clone size; where given, it reads once, few, many or a size class.

v_gene: TRBV6-5
abundance: medium-sized
len: 12
j_gene: TRBJ2-7
d_gene: NA
CDR3nt: TGTGCCAGCAGTTCCATAGCGCCGGAGCAGTACTTC
CDR3aa: CASSSIAPEQYF

v_gene: TRBV18
abundance: few
len: 13
j_gene: TRBJ2-1
d_gene: NA
CDR3nt: TGTGCCAGCTCAGTGACAGGCTACAATGAGCAGTTCTTC
CDR3aa: CASSVTGYNEQFF

v_gene: TRBV29-1
abundance: few
len: 13
j_gene: TRBJ1-6
d_gene: TRBD1
CDR3nt: TGCGCCGGTTCGAGGGGGCTCGGGTCACCCCTCCACTTT
CDR3aa: CAGSRGLGSPLHF

v_gene: TRBV2
abundance: few
len: 16
j_gene: TRBJ2-3
d_gene: NA
CDR3nt: TGTGCCAGCACCCGAGGAGACAGGCCCAGGGCAGATACGCAGTATTTT
CDR3aa: CASTRGDRPRADTQYF

v_gene: TRBV6-5
abundance: NA
len: 13
j_gene: TRBJ1-4
d_gene: TRBD1
CDR3nt: TGTGCCAGCGGAGACAGGGGAGTTGAAAAACTGTTTTTT
CDR3aa: CASGDRGVEKLFF

v_gene: TRBV28
abundance: NA
len: 14
j_gene: TRBJ1-5
d_gene: TRBD1
CDR3nt: TGTGCCAGCAGCTCACAGGGGGCCCTGCCAACCCAGCATTTT
CDR3aa: CASSSQGALPTQHF

v_gene: TRBV28
abundance: NA
len: 16
j_gene: TRBJ2-1
d_gene: TRBD1
CDR3nt: TGTGCCAGCAGTAATCAGGGGGCGAGCTCCTACAATGAGCAGTTCTTC
CDR3aa: CASSNQGASSYNEQFF

v_gene: TRBV19
abundance: NA
len: 15
j_gene: TRBJ2-7
d_gene: TRBD2
CDR3nt: TGTGCCAGTAGTATAGTGGGCAGCGGGATGTACGAGCAGTACTTC
CDR3aa: CASSIVGSGMYEQYF

v_gene: TRBV4-2
abundance: NA
len: 14
j_gene: TRBJ2-5
d_gene: NA
CDR3nt: TGTGCCAGCAGCCAAGGGCGTTGGGAAGAGACCCAGTACTTC
CDR3aa: CASSQGRWEETQYF

v_gene: TRBV28
abundance: NA
len: 12
j_gene: TRBJ1-4
d_gene: TRBD1
CDR3nt: TGTGCCAGCGGGGGGACAGAGGAAAAACTGTTTTTT
CDR3aa: CASGGTEEKLFF

v_gene: TRBV27
abundance: NA
len: 17
j_gene: TRBJ2-5
d_gene: TRBD2
CDR3nt: TGTGCCAGCAGCCCCGGGGGGGGACCTAGTTCCCAAGAGACCCAGTACTTC
CDR3aa: CASSPGGGPSSQETQYF

v_gene: TRBV7-9
abundance: NA
len: 13
j_gene: TRBJ1-2
d_gene: NA
CDR3nt: TGTGCCAGCAGCTTAGCTGAGGCTGGTGGCTACACCTTC
CDR3aa: CASSLAEAGGYTF

v_gene: TRBV6-1
abundance: NA
len: 13
j_gene: TRBJ1-2
d_gene: NA
CDR3nt: TGTGCCAGCAGTCCGGGACACAGCTATGGCTACACCTTC
CDR3aa: CASSPGHSYGYTF

v_gene: TRBV27
abundance: NA
len: 16
j_gene: TRBJ2-7
d_gene: NA
CDR3nt: TGTGCCAGCAGCCCAACTGCCTGGGTCAGTACCTACGAGCAGTACTTC
CDR3aa: CASSPTAWVSTYEQYF

v_gene: TRBV4-1
abundance: NA
len: 15
j_gene: TRBJ2-1
d_gene: TRBD1
CDR3nt: TGCGCCAGCAGCCAGAGACAGGGAATCTACAATGAGCAGTTCTTC
CDR3aa: CASSQRQGIYNEQFF

v_gene: TRBV7-9
abundance: NA
len: 13
j_gene: TRBJ2-1
d_gene: NA
CDR3nt: TGTGCCAGCACCGACGGACGGTCCAATGAGCAGTTCTTC
CDR3aa: CASTDGRSNEQFF

v_gene: TRBV5-1
abundance: NA
len: 14
j_gene: TRBJ2-1
d_gene: TRBD2
CDR3nt: TGCGCCAGCAGCTTGGTGGAGCGGGGGGGCTATCGGGTCTTC
CDR3aa: CASSLVERGGYRVF

v_gene: TRBV19
abundance: hyperexpanded
len: 15
j_gene: TRBJ2-1
d_gene: TRBD2
CDR3nt: TGTGCCAGTAGTATAACTAGCGGGAGTTTCGGTGAGCAGTTCTTC
CDR3aa: CASSITSGSFGEQFF

v_gene: TRBV7-3
abundance: NA
len: 15
j_gene: TRBJ1-3
d_gene: NA
CDR3nt: TGTGCCAGCAGCCTTGGGGGAGGGTCTGGAAACACCATATATTTT
CDR3aa: CASSLGGGSGNTIYF

v_gene: TRBV10-3
abundance: few
len: 17
j_gene: TRBJ2-3
d_gene: NA
CDR3nt: TGTGCCATCACCCCACACGATGGGCCAGCGAGGTCGGATACGCAGTATTTT
CDR3aa: CAITPHDGPARSDTQYF

v_gene: TRBV19
abundance: medium-sized
len: 14
j_gene: TRBJ2-7
d_gene: NA
CDR3nt: TGTGCCAGTAGCAAGACCGGGCCCAGTAACGAGCAGTACTTC
CDR3aa: CASSKTGPSNEQYF

v_gene: TRBV6-5
abundance: NA
len: 15
j_gene: TRBJ1-2
d_gene: NA
CDR3nt: TGTGCCAGCAGTTTGGTTTTCGGCGGGAACTATGGCTACACCTTC
CDR3aa: CASSLVFGGNYGYTF

v_gene: TRBV7-3
abundance: NA
len: 13
j_gene: TRBJ1-1
d_gene: NA
CDR3nt: TGTGCCAGCAGCTCGACACCTAACACTGAAGCTTTCTTT
CDR3aa: CASSSTPNTEAFF

v_gene: TRBV7-9
abundance: NA
len: 10
j_gene: TRBJ2-1
d_gene: NA
CDR3nt: TGTGCCAGCAGCTTGGGTGAGCAGTTCTTC
CDR3aa: CASSLGEQFF

v_gene: TRBV6-6
abundance: NA
len: 13
j_gene: TRBJ2-1
d_gene: NA
CDR3nt: TGTGCCAGCAAAAGCAGTAACGACAATGAGCAGTTCTTC
CDR3aa: CASKSSNDNEQFF

v_gene: TRBV7-9
abundance: few
len: 15
j_gene: TRBJ2-1
d_gene: TRBD2
CDR3nt: TGTGCCAGCACCCTACTAGCGGGGGCGTACAATGAGCAGTTCTTC
CDR3aa: CASTLLAGAYNEQFF

v_gene: TRBV9
abundance: NA
len: 16
j_gene: TRBJ1-2
d_gene: NA
CDR3nt: TGTGCCAGCAGCGTAGCCCTTCGCCCGACGGACTATGGCTACACCTTC
CDR3aa: CASSVALRPTDYGYTF

v_gene: TRBV27
abundance: NA
len: 16
j_gene: TRBJ1-6
d_gene: NA
CDR3nt: TGTGCCAGCAGTTCTCGGACCCTCTCCTATAATTCACCCCTCCACTTT
CDR3aa: CASSSRTLSYNSPLHF

v_gene: TRBV19
abundance: NA
len: 15
j_gene: TRBJ2-7
d_gene: TRBD2
CDR3nt: TGTGCCAGTAGTATAGGCCCAGCGGGGGGCTACGAGCAGTACTTC
CDR3aa: CASSIGPAGGYEQYF

v_gene: TRBV10-2
abundance: NA
len: 10
j_gene: TRBJ2-3
d_gene: NA
CDR3nt: TGCGCCAGCAGCAGAGATACGCAGTATTTT
CDR3aa: CASSRDTQYF

v_gene: TRBV6-6
abundance: NA
len: 15
j_gene: TRBJ2-7
d_gene: NA
CDR3nt: TGTGCCAGCAGTCCCCCAGGGGACGCATCCTACGAGCAGTACTTC
CDR3aa: CASSPPGDASYEQYF

v_gene: TRBV4-1
abundance: NA
len: 15
j_gene: TRBJ1-2
d_gene: NA
CDR3nt: TGCGCCAGCAGCCAAGATGTGGTGAGGGACTATGGTTACACCTTC
CDR3aa: CASSQDVVRDYGYTF

v_gene: TRBV7-6
abundance: NA
len: 15
j_gene: TRBJ2-1
d_gene: NA
CDR3nt: TGTGCCAGCAGCTCTAGAGGGAGCTCCTACAATGAGCAGTTCTTC
CDR3aa: CASSSRGSSYNEQFF

v_gene: TRBV30
abundance: few
len: 13
j_gene: TRBJ2-7
d_gene: NA
CDR3nt: TGTGCCTGGACCCCTCGAAGGAGATACGAGCAGTACTTC
CDR3aa: CAWTPRRRYEQYF